These 6 T cell receptor beta chains were all obtained from the same sample, sequenced in a study of identical twins (dated by TCRdb to the mid-2010s). Library creation used 5' RACE. The sequencing machine was an Illumina HiSeq 2000. The raw public data were reprocessed by TCRdb itself: fastp quality trimming at Q25, MiXCR clonotype calling, in-frame beta chains only. Duplicate CDR3 protein sequences are folded into a single record with the most common DNA and genes. For this sample there are under 900,000 distinct CDR3 sequences; 9% to 15% appear just once. Roughly 1.5% of the sample is held by the ten biggest clonotypes. This same sample was also part of a study on yellow fever vaccine responses in identical twins.

The sequencing sample was made of PBMCs. These TCRs come from a woman in her late teens or twenties in good health.

V and J are TRBV20-1 and TRBJ2-7, with D maybe TRBD1 (6 bases). CDR1 and CDR2 (germline): DFQATT, SNEGSKA (reference sequence). Between the trimmed V and J ends, which lost 2 bases and 5 bases, there was a span of 19 bases. The CDR3 runs to 15 residues. The CDR3 reads CSARHRDLSVDEQYF. For the CDR3, the DNA is TGCAGTGCTAGACACAGGGACCTGAGCGTCGACGAGCAGTACTTC.

This clonotype was counted ten times or more. The genes are TRBV5-6 and TRBJ1-3; 8 bases line up with TRBD1. Germline V gene data show CDR1 as SGHDT and CDR2 as YYEEEE. The V segment lost 4 bases and the J segment 4 bases; nucleotides outside the gene matches: 4. The CDR3 sequence is 14 residues long. The CDR3 DNA sequence: TGTGCCAGCAGCCTGGGGGACAGGGGAAACACCATATATTTT. Translation gives CASSLGDRGNTIYF. Filled out from reference TRBV5-6 and TRBJ1-3, the complete variable domain reads DAGVTQSPTHLIKTRGQQVTLRCSPKSGHDTVSWYQQALGQGPQFIFQYYEEEERQRGNFPDRFSGHQFPNYSSELNVNALLLGDSALYLCASSLGDRGNTIYFGEGSWLTVV.

This chain uses TRBV10-3 with TRBJ2-2, with TRBD2 as a possible D gene (6 bases). The V gene's germline CDR1 is ENHRY and CDR2 SYGVKD. V was clipped by 4 bases and J by 1 base, with 7 bases between them. The CDR3 length is 14 residues. CDR3 residues: CAISASENTGELFF. CDR3 nucleotides: TGTGCCATCAGTGCTAGCGAGAACACCGGGGAGCTGTTTTTT.

This clonotype came up a few times. V and J are TRBV18 and TRBJ2-5; the D is unclear. V lost 3 bases and J 4 bases, leaving 12 bases between the germline ends. Germline V CDR1 and CDR2: KGHSH, LQKENI. This CDR3 contains 14 residues. The CDR3 region is CASSPDRKRETQYF. CDR3 DNA sequence: TGTGCCAGCTCACCGGACCGGAAGAGAGAGACCCAGTACTTC.

The V call is TRBV5-1, the J call TRBJ2-1; D not certain. The CDR3 has 17 residues. Germline loops: CDR1 SGHRS, CDR2 YFSETQ. V lost 4 bases and J 2 bases, leaving 19 bases between the germline ends. The CDR3, as DNA: TGCGCCAGCAGCCCCCTGGCTAGTCTCCTTGCCTACAATGAGCAGTTCTTC. As protein: CASSPLASLLAYNEQFF.

The chain recombines TRBV15 with TRBJ2-1, with 9 positions matching TRBD2. CDR1 is LNHNV and CDR2 is YYDKDF in the germline V gene (reference sequence). Unmatched junction bases numbered 12, after V lost 0 bases and J lost 3 bases. The CDR3 is made up of 19 amino acids. The DNA for the CDR3 is TGTGCCACCAGCAGAGAAGGCGGGGGGGCCCTCCTTAGCTACAATGAGCAGTTCTTC. Protein: CATSREGGGALLSYNEQFF.